These 22 T cell receptor beta chains originate from one sample sequenced in a study of blood T cell repertoires in COVID-19. TCRdb's table, derived via immunoSEQ multiplex PCR, lists solely in-frame clones and lacks some. The sample yields about 210,000 clones, around 80% seen once. Sequenced material: peripheral blood. These receptors originate from a man aged 60 to 69 with acute or convalescent COVID-19.

The V call is TRBV5-1, the J call TRBJ2-1; D not resolved. CDR3 length: 13 amino acids. Trimming removed 0 bases from V and 5 bases from J, with 6 bases in between. Germline CDR1 and CDR2: SGHRS and YFSETQ. The CDR3 DNA reads as TGCGCCAGCAGCTTGGAGCCTCACAATGAGCAGTTCTTC. This translates into CASSLEPHNEQFF.

J is TRBJ2-1 and V is TRBV5-1; D not certain. Germline assignment: CDR1 SGHRS and CDR2 YFSETQ. Trimming took 2 bases from V and 5 from J, leaving 8 bases between them. CDR3 length: 13 amino acids. CDR3 in amino acids: CASSFRVDNEQFF. Here the CDR3 DNA reads TGCGCCAGCAGCTTTCGGGTAGACAATGAGCAGTTCTTC.

This clone was seen once. The V and J genes are TRBV14 and TRBJ2-1; tentatively, D is TRBD2 (6 bases). CDR3 length equals 13 residues. The V and J ends lost 4 bases and 3 bases respectively, with 7 bases between them. Germline loops: CDR1 SGHDN, CDR2 FVKESK. In nucleotides, the CDR3 is TGTGCCAGCAGCCCGGGACTCTACAATGAGCAGTTCTTC. Residues: CASSPGLYNEQFF. The complete variable domain, with remaining parts taken from reference TRBV14 and TRBJ2-1, reads EAGVTQFPSHSVIEKGQTVTLRCDPISGHDNLYWYRRVMGKEIKFLLHFVKESKQDESGMPNNRFLAERTGGTYSTLKVQPAELEDSGVYFCASSPGLYNEQFFGPGTRLTVL.

The rearrangement links TRBV11-3 to TRBJ1-2, with D perhaps matching TRBD1 (5 bases). Deletions cut 9 bases from V and 1 base from J, with 18 bases between. This CDR3 spans 15 amino acids. The germline CDR1 and CDR2 sequences are SGHNT and YENEEA. The CDR3 nucleotides are TGTGCCAGTCCAGACCCAGGGCCTAATAACTATGGCTACACCTTC. Amino acids: CASPDPGPNNYGYTF. The full variable domain, with the rest looked up from reference TRBV11-3 and TRBJ1-2, is EAGVVQSPRYKIIEKKQPVAFWCNPISGHNTLYWYLQNLGQGPELLIRYENEEAVDDSQLPKDRFSAERLKGVDSTLKIQPAELGDSAVYLCASPDPGPNNYGYTFGSGTRLTVV.

The table lists this clone with a few counts. V and J are TRBV2 and TRBJ2-7; D unresolved. V was pared by 6 bases and J by 5 bases, with 8 bases between. The germline CDR1 and CDR2 sequences are SNHLY and FYNNEI. CDR3 size: 11 residues. As DNA, the CDR3 is TGTGCCAGCAGCGGTTACGACGAGCAGTACTTC. Encoded protein: CASSGYDEQYF.

The genes are TRBV7-3 and TRBJ2-5, with a possible D match to TRBD2 (5 bases). Germline CDR1 reads SGHTA; CDR2 reads FQGTGA. The length of the CDR3 is 14 residues. V gave up 5 bases and J gave up 4 bases, with 14 bases separating them. Written as DNA, the CDR3 is TGTGCCAGCAGCCTCCCCTCTGCGGGAGAGACCCAGTACTTC. This encodes CASSLPSAGETQYF. The full variable domain, with the rest looked up from reference TRBV7-3 and TRBJ2-5, is GAGVSQTPSNKVTEKGKYVELRCDPISGHTALYWYRQSLGQGPEFLIYFQGTGAADDSGLPNDRFFAVRPEGSVSTLKIQRTERGDSAVYLCASSLPSAGETQYFGPGTRLLVL.

The V gene is TRBV7-2, the J gene TRBJ2-3; 10 bases agree with TRBD2. The CDR3 totals 17 residues. Per the germline V gene, CDR1 is SGHTA and CDR2 is FQGNSA. The ends lost 1 base at V and 4 bases at J; junction bases unmatched: 8. The CDR3 is CASSLGLLAGGPDTQYF. CDR3 DNA: TGTGCCAGCAGCTTAGGCCTCTTAGCGGGGGGACCAGATACGCAGTATTTT. Supplemented by reference TRBV7-2 and TRBJ2-3, the full variable domain reads GAGVSQSPSNKVTEKGKDVELRCDPISGHTALYWYRQSLGQGLEFLIYFQGNSAPDKSGLPSDRFSAERTGGSVSTLTIQRTQQEDSAVYLCASSLGLLAGGPDTQYFGPGTRLTVL.

The chain carries TRBV13 and TRBJ1-2; TRBD1 is a possible D gene (5 bases). The V and J ends lost 5 bases and 3 bases respectively, with 16 bases between them. Looked up from germline, CDR1 is PRHDT and CDR2 is FYEKMQ (reference sequence). This CDR3 spans 15 amino acids. DNA of the CDR3: TGTGCCAGCAGCCCAGAGTCAGGGAGGGACTATGGCTACACCTTC. Its protein product is CASSPESGRDYGYTF.

This clone was counted between two and nine times. The V call is TRBV10-3, the J call TRBJ1-5; a weak D match, TRBD1 (6 bases). V was clipped by 5 bases and J by 3 bases, with 11 bases between them. The CDR3 covers 14 residues. Germline loops: CDR1 ENHRY, CDR2 SYGVKD. The CDR3 DNA reads TGTGCCATCAGTCGGGACACCTCCAATCAGCCCCAGCATTTT. Its protein product is CAISRDTSNQPQHF.

The chain joins TRBV12-5 to TRBJ1-5; weak D call: TRBD1 (6 bases). This CDR3 region has 17 residues. The germline V gene encodes CDR1 LGHNT and CDR2 FRNRAP. With 0 bases removed from V and 6 bases from J, the gap between germline ends came to 18 bases. The CDR3 loop is CASGLVTGPAGSQPQHF. CDR3 DNA sequence: TGTGCTAGTGGTTTGGTAACAGGGCCTGCTGGAAGTCAGCCCCAGCATTTT.

The chain has TRBV19 and TRBJ2-6, with TRBD1 identical over 9 bases. The ends lost 5 bases at V and 3 bases at J; junction bases unmatched: 8. This CDR3 is 17 amino acids long. The germline V gene has CDR1 LNHDA and CDR2 SQIVND (reference sequence). This CDR3 is CASSAGTGSLGANVLTF. The CDR3 bases are TGTGCCAGTAGTGCCGGGACAGGGTCTCTTGGGGCCAACGTCCTGACTTTC.

The chain employs TRBV27 and TRBJ1-5; tentatively, D is TRBD1 (6 bases). Trimming removed 2 bases from V and 7 bases from J, with 9 bases in between. CDR1 is MNHEY, CDR2 SMNVEV, per germline (reference sequence). This CDR3 is 13 amino acids long. CDR3 sequence (DNA): TGTGCCAGCAGTTTAACAGGGTGGCAGCCCCAGCATTTT. Residues: CASSLTGWQPQHF.

The gene calls are TRBV6-2 or TRBV6-3 and TRBJ2-5, with 10 bases identical to TRBD1. The ends lost 4 bases at V and 5 bases at J; junction bases unmatched: 13. The CDR3 length is 17 residues. Germline lookup yields CDR1 MNHEY and CDR2 SVGEGT. The CDR3 bases are TGTGCCAGCAGTTCAATCCGGGACAGGGGAATTCAGGAGACCCAGTACTTC. It specifies CASSSIRDRGIQETQYF.

This CDR3 is CASSPLMTGVTDTQYF. DNA for the CDR3: TGTGCCAGCAGCCCTCTTATGACAGGGGTCACAGATACGCAGTATTTT. This chain links TRBV3-1 (or the pseudogene TRBV3-2) with TRBJ2-3; 8 bases are a match to TRBD1. CDR1 LGHDT and CDR2 YNNKEL come from the germline V gene (reference sequence). There are 16 residues in the CDR3. The junction had 8 bases not matched to a gene; V was cut back by 4 bases and J by 2 bases.

The chain is built from TRBV6-6 and TRBJ1-3; D gene uncertain. Germline lookup yields CDR1 MNHNY and CDR2 SVGAGI (reference sequence). V was shortened by 4 bases and J by 4 bases, with 5 bases between the two germline ends. This CDR3 spans 12 amino acids. The CDR3: CASSFLGNTIYF. The CDR3 region has the DNA TGTGCCAGCAGTTTCCTGGGAAACACCATATATTTT.

This clone came up many times. The CDR3: CASSQGTSGGAPRDEQYF. The CDR3 coding sequence is TGCGCCAGCAGCCAAGGAACTAGCGGGGGGGCACCGCGGGACGAGCAGTACTTC. The chain joins TRBV4-1 to TRBJ2-7, with 13 positions matching TRBD2. The trim removed 1 base at V and 5 bases at J, leaving 11 bases unmatched. Germline lookup yields CDR1 MGHRA and CDR2 YSYEKL. The CDR3 is made up of 18 amino acids.

The genes are TRBV7-8 and TRBJ2-7, with D maybe TRBD2 (5 bases). CDR3 size: 13 residues. The germline CDR1 and CDR2 sequences are SGHVS and FQNEAQ. The V and J ends lost 1 base and 9 bases respectively, with 13 bases between them. The CDR3 nucleotides read TGTGCCAGCAGCTTAGGTGGAGTAGAGGGGCAGTACTTC. Residues: CASSLGGVEGQYF.

This chain connects TRBV9 to TRBJ1-2, with 7 nucleotides matching TRBD1. V was pared by 4 bases and J by 0 bases, with 6 bases of the junction left unmatched. This CDR3 region has 15 residues. The germline V gene has CDR1 SGDLS and CDR2 YYNGEE. The CDR3 DNA follows: TGTGCCAGCAGCCTCGGGACAGCCCCTAACTATGGCTACACCTTC. Its protein product is CASSLGTAPNYGYTF. Using reference TRBV9 and TRBJ1-2 for the parts outside the CDR3, the full variable domain is DSGVTQTPKHLITATGQRVTLRCSPRSGDLSVYWYQQSLDQGLQFLIQYYNGEERAKGNILERFSAQQFPDLHSELNLSSLELGDSALYFCASSLGTAPNYGYTFGSGTRLTVV.

This chain uses TRBV9 with TRBJ2-6; weak D call: TRBD1 (5 bases). This CDR3 contains 15 residues. Per germline, CDR1 SGDLS and CDR2 YYNGEE. Trimming took off 0 bases at V and 4 bases at J, with 8 bases between the two ends. The CDR3 loop reads CASSVAGWGANVLTF. Here the CDR3 DNA reads TGTGCCAGCAGCGTAGCAGGGTGGGGGGCCAACGTCCTGACTTTC.

This chain links TRBV5-5 with TRBJ2-3; D unresolved. The CDR3 is 14 residues long. Germline CDR1 is SGHKS and CDR2 is YYEKEE (reference sequence). V was clipped by 4 bases and J by 1 base, with 10 bases between them. The CDR3 spells CASSLAFGTDTQYF. Here the CDR3 DNA reads TGTGCCAGCAGCCTGGCTTTCGGCACAGATACGCAGTATTTT.

This clone has just a few counts. The chain uses TRBV19 and TRBJ1-5; D gene uncertain. The CDR3 has 14 amino acids. Germline V lookup: CDR1 LNHDA, CDR2 SQIVND (reference sequence). Trimming shortened V by 6 bases and J by 5 bases, and 14 bases separated the two germline ends. The CDR3 DNA follows: TGTGCCAGTAGCCCGGTCAATCGGGATCAGCCCCAGCATTTT. This encodes CASSPVNRDQPQHF.

J is TRBJ1-6 and V is TRBV28; 8 nucleotides agree with TRBD1. The CDR3 sequence is 13 residues long. CDR1 MDHEN and CDR2 SYDVKM come from the germline V gene. The trim removed 8 bases at V and 11 bases at J, leaving 8 bases unmatched. CDR3: CASDTMTGAPLHF. The DNA for the CDR3 is TGTGCCAGCGATACGATGACAGGGGCACCCCTCCACTTT.